Below are 5 T cell receptor beta chains sequenced from a single sample in a study of T cell responses to AZD1222 COVID-19 vaccine. Produced via immunoSEQ multiplex PCR; TCRdb's table is partial and in-frame only. The sample contains approximately 73,000 clones, nearly 85% of which appear only once. Sequencing used peripheral blood, obtained on day 0 of AZD1222 vaccination. All receptors derive from an adult in good health.

The rearrangement joins TRBV3-1 (or the pseudogene TRBV3-2) to TRBJ2-7; 10 bases fit TRBD1. The V and J ends lost 4 bases and 5 bases, in that order; junction bases with no gene match: 5. CDR3 length equals 14 residues. Germline loops: CDR1 LGHDT, CDR2 YNNKEL (reference sequence). For the CDR3, the DNA is TGTGCCAGCAGCCTCCGGGACAGGGGCCACGAGCAGTACTTC. Encoded protein: CASSLRDRGHEQYF.

CDR3 nucleotide sequence: TGTGCCAGCCGTGACACACTATCGGCCATCGAGCAGTTCTTC. The encoded protein is CASRDTLSAIEQFF. The J gene is TRBJ2-1, the V gene TRBV18, with D unclear. Trimming pared 8 bases from V and 10 bases from J, leaving 21 bases between. The length of the CDR3 is 14 residues. The germline V gene has CDR1 KGHSH and CDR2 LQKENI.

The rearrangement joins TRBV5-4 to TRBJ2-7, with TRBD1 matching over 10 bases. This CDR3 is 19 amino acids long. V lost 2 bases to trimming and J lost 6 bases; unmatched junction nucleotides: 20. The germline V gene has CDR1 SGHNT and CDR2 YYREEE (reference sequence). CDR3 sequence: CASSFSRDRGLKDYREQYF. As DNA, the CDR3 is TGTGCCAGCAGCTTTTCCCGGGACAGGGGTTTAAAAGACTACCGCGAGCAGTACTTC. The full variable domain, rest sourced from reference TRBV5-4 and TRBJ2-7, is ETGVTQSPTHLIKTRGQQVTLRCSSQSGHNTVSWYQQALGQGPQFIFQYYREEENGRGNFPPRFSGLQFPNYSSELNVNALELDDSALYLCASSFSRDRGLKDYREQYFGPGTRLTVT.

The rearrangement joins TRBV11-2 to TRBJ2-2, with 7 bases that match TRBD2. Trimming at V came to 1 base and at J to 0 bases, leaving 5 bases not matched to a gene. The CDR3 spans 17 residues. Germline V gene sequence: CDR1 SGHAT, CDR2 FQNNGV. In DNA, the CDR3 is TGTGCCAGCAGCTTAGCTTCAGGACTAGCGAACACCGGGGAGCTGTTTTTT. This codes for CASSLASGLANTGELFF.

The rearrangement joins TRBV2 to TRBJ2-7; no clear D gene. CDR1 SNHLY and CDR2 FYNNEI come from the germline V gene. The CDR3 has 17 amino acids. Trimming removed 7 bases at V and 5 bases at J, with 27 bases between. CDR3: CASKSRNLLVPSDEQYF. CDR3 DNA: TGTGCCAGCAAGTCAAGGAACCTTCTAGTCCCCAGCGACGAGCAGTACTTC. The full variable domain, rest sourced from reference TRBV2 and TRBJ2-7, is EPEVTQTPSHQVTQMGQEVILRCVPISNHLYFYWYRQILGQKVEFLVSFYNNEISEKSEIFDDQFSVERPDGSNFTLKIRSTKLEDSAMYFCASKSRNLLVPSDEQYFGPGTRLTVT.